A selection of T cell receptor beta chains follows, all from one sample in a study of T cell responses to AZD1222 COVID-19 vaccine. The assay was immunoSEQ multiplex PCR, and TCRdb's table has in-frame clones only and misses some. The sample includes some 200,000 clones, around 94% of them seen just once. The sample was peripheral blood, taken on day 0 of AZD1222 vaccination. The receptors here all came from an adult in good health. Each CDR3 is given with its conserved first and last residue. A D gene is named only where the DNA matches it firmly. Some rows mark clone size as missing; the rest say once, few, many or name a class of expanded clone.

D gene: .; clone size: .; J gene: TRBJ2-1; V gene: TRBV11-2; CDR3 DNA: TGTGCCAGCAGCGGCCACTTGCCACAACAGTTCTTC; CDR3 protein: CASSGHLPQQFF
D gene: .; clone size: .; J gene: TRBJ1-2; V gene: TRBV2; CDR3 DNA: TGTGCCAGCAGTGGGGGACGGAACTATGGCTACACCTTC; CDR3 protein: CASSGGRNYGYTF
D gene: .; clone size: .; J gene: TRBJ2-3; V gene: TRBV9; CDR3 DNA: TGTGCCAGCAGCGCGGCAGGGGGGTTGAGCACAGATACGCAGTATTTT; CDR3 protein: CASSAAGGLSTDTQYF
D gene: TRBD1; clone size: .; J gene: TRBJ1-4; V gene: TRBV27; CDR3 DNA: TGTGCCAGCAGTTTTGGGACAGATGAAAAACTGTTTTTT; CDR3 protein: CASSFGTDEKLFF
D gene: .; clone size: .; J gene: TRBJ1-2; V gene: TRBV7-9; CDR3 DNA: TGTGCCAGCAGCTCAACCGGGGCATCACGAGGCTACACCTTC; CDR3 protein: CASSSTGASRGYTF
D gene: .; clone size: once; J gene: TRBJ2-5; V gene: TRBV24-1; CDR3 DNA: TGTGCCACCAGTGATTTCACCGGGGAGACCCAGTACTTC; CDR3 protein: CATSDFTGETQYF
D gene: .; clone size: .; J gene: TRBJ2-4; V gene: TRBV5-4; CDR3 DNA: TGTGCCAGCAGCCGCAGTCAGGGTGACAAAAACATTCAGTACTTC; CDR3 protein: CASSRSQGDKNIQYF
D gene: .; clone size: once; J gene: TRBJ2-1; V gene: TRBV25-1; CDR3 DNA: TGTGCCAGCAGTGAATACGGGTACAATGAGCAGTTCTTC; CDR3 protein: CASSEYGYNEQFF
D gene: .; clone size: .; J gene: TRBJ2-7; V gene: TRBV4-1; CDR3 DNA: TGCGCCAGCAGCCACCCTGGGGGGAGGGGGCTCTACGAGCAGTACTTC; CDR3 protein: CASSHPGGRGLYEQYF
D gene: .; clone size: .; J gene: TRBJ1-5; V gene: TRBV2; CDR3 DNA: TGTGCCAGCAGTGAAGCGCAGGGCAGGGCGCAGCCCCAGCATTTT; CDR3 protein: CASSEAQGRAQPQHF
D gene: .; clone size: .; J gene: TRBJ1-1; V gene: TRBV7-8; CDR3 DNA: TGTGCCAGCAGCTTAGTGGGGTCGGGACAGAACACTGAAGCTTTCTTT; CDR3 protein: CASSLVGSGQNTEAFF
D gene: .; clone size: .; J gene: TRBJ1-3; V gene: TRBV11-2; CDR3 DNA: TGTGCCAGCAGCTTATGGGTCACAGAGGGCGGAAACACCATATATTTT; CDR3 protein: CASSLWVTEGGNTIYF
D gene: TRBD1; clone size: .; J gene: TRBJ1-2; V gene: TRBV28; CDR3 DNA: TGTGCCAGCAGTTCCCCAGGGGGCTATGGCTACACCTTC; CDR3 protein: CASSSPGGYGYTF
D gene: TRBD2; clone size: .; J gene: TRBJ2-3; V gene: TRBV4-3; CDR3 DNA: TGCGCCAGCAGCCAAGATCTTCTCGGGGGGGTCTTAGATACGCAGTATTTT; CDR3 protein: CASSQDLLGGVLDTQYF
D gene: TRBD1; clone size: .; J gene: TRBJ1-6; V gene: TRBV18; CDR3 DNA: TGTGCCAGCTCGGAAATAGGACAGGGGTATAATTCACCCCTCCACTTT; CDR3 protein: CASSEIGQGYNSPLHF
D gene: .; clone size: .; J gene: TRBJ1-2; V gene: TRBV29-1; CDR3 DNA: TGCAGCGCCCAAGCCCGGCCGGCGAGCTATGGCTACACCTTC; CDR3 protein: CSAQARPASYGYTF
D gene: .; clone size: .; J gene: TRBJ1-5; V gene: TRBV5-5; CDR3 DNA: TGTGCCAGCAGCTTGGGGCGACAGGTCCGACCCCAGCATTTT; CDR3 protein: CASSLGRQVRPQHF
D gene: TRBD1; clone size: .; J gene: TRBJ1-4; V gene: TRBV6-6; CDR3 DNA: TGTGCCAGCATCCTACAGGGGACGGTTGAAAAACTGTTTTTT; CDR3 protein: CASILQGTVEKLFF
D gene: .; clone size: once; J gene: TRBJ2-2; V gene: TRBV7-3; CDR3 DNA: TGTGCCAGCAGCCCAAGAGTTCCAACCGGGGAGCTGTTTTTT; CDR3 protein: CASSPRVPTGELFF
D gene: .; clone size: .; J gene: TRBJ1-2; V gene: TRBV3-1/TRBV3-2; CDR3 DNA: TGTGCCAGCAGCGGGGGGGACGGAGTTAACTATGGCTACACCTTC; CDR3 protein: CASSGGDGVNYGYTF
D gene: TRBD1; clone size: .; J gene: TRBJ1-2; V gene: TRBV28; CDR3 DNA: TGTGCCAGCAGTCGGGACAGGGGGAACTATGGCTACACCTTC; CDR3 protein: CASSRDRGNYGYTF
D gene: .; clone size: .; J gene: TRBJ1-6; V gene: TRBV6-2/TRBV6-3; CDR3 DNA: TGTGCCAGCACCCCCCGGGGGGCCGGGAATTCACCCCTCCACTTT; CDR3 protein: CASTPRGAGNSPLHF
D gene: .; clone size: .; J gene: TRBJ1-1; V gene: TRBV2; CDR3 DNA: TGTGCCAGCAGTACGGGGCTGGGGGAATCGGAAGCTTTCTTT; CDR3 protein: CASSTGLGESEAFF
D gene: .; clone size: .; J gene: TRBJ1-2; V gene: TRBV18; CDR3 DNA: TGTGCCAGCTCACCTCCCAACAGGGTTGACTATGGCTACACCTTC; CDR3 protein: CASSPPNRVDYGYTF
D gene: .; clone size: .; J gene: TRBJ1-5; V gene: TRBV7-2; CDR3 DNA: TGTGCCAGCAGCTTACGGGGGGGTAGCAATCAGCCCCAGCATTTT; CDR3 protein: CASSLRGGSNQPQHF
D gene: TRBD1; clone size: .; J gene: TRBJ1-2; V gene: TRBV4-3; CDR3 DNA: TGCGCCAGCAGCCACGGACAGGGGGCGCTAGGGTATGGCTACACCTTC; CDR3 protein: CASSHGQGALGYGYTF
D gene: .; clone size: .; J gene: TRBJ2-6; V gene: TRBV12-5; CDR3 DNA: TGTGCTAGTGGTTTGGTATGTCGGGGGAAAAGCTCTGGGGCCAACGTCCTGACTTTC; CDR3 protein: CASGLVCRGKSSGANVLTF
D gene: .; clone size: .; J gene: TRBJ1-1; V gene: TRBV2; CDR3 DNA: TGTGCCAGCAGTATTACAGGATTGAACACTGAAGCTTTCTTT; CDR3 protein: CASSITGLNTEAFF
D gene: TRBD2; clone size: .; J gene: TRBJ2-5; V gene: TRBV7-2; CDR3 DNA: TGTGCCAGCAGCTTAATTACGGGAGGGATAGAGACCCAGTACTTC; CDR3 protein: CASSLITGGIETQYF
D gene: TRBD2; clone size: .; J gene: TRBJ2-7; V gene: TRBV19; CDR3 DNA: TGTGCCAGTAGTTTATTAGCGGGAAGCCGGTACGAGCAGTACTTC; CDR3 protein: CASSLLAGSRYEQYF
D gene: .; clone size: once; J gene: TRBJ2-6; V gene: TRBV2; CDR3 DNA: TGTGCCAGTACCAGGGAATCTGGGGCCAACGTCCTGACTTTC; CDR3 protein: CASTRESGANVLTF
D gene: .; clone size: .; J gene: TRBJ1-5; V gene: TRBV9; CDR3 DNA: TGTGCCAGCAGCGGGGGAGGGGATAGCAATCAGCCCCAGCATTTT; CDR3 protein: CASSGGGDSNQPQHF
D gene: .; clone size: .; J gene: TRBJ2-4; V gene: TRBV15; CDR3 DNA: TGTGCCACCAGCTTAAGGGGAGTCAAAAACATTCAGTACTTC; CDR3 protein: CATSLRGVKNIQYF
D gene: .; clone size: once; J gene: TRBJ1-5; V gene: TRBV7-3; CDR3 DNA: TGTGCCAGCGCTCGGGGAGAAGATCAGCCCCAGCATTTT; CDR3 protein: CASARGEDQPQHF
D gene: .; clone size: .; J gene: TRBJ1-1; V gene: TRBV5-1; CDR3 DNA: TGCGCCAGCAGCCGAAACAGGGACACTGAAGCTTTCTTT; CDR3 protein: CASSRNRDTEAFF
D gene: .; clone size: .; J gene: TRBJ1-2; V gene: TRBV4-2; CDR3 DNA: TGTGCCAGCAGCCAAGATTTGGGTAACTATGGCTACACCTTC; CDR3 protein: CASSQDLGNYGYTF
D gene: .; clone size: few; J gene: TRBJ2-1; V gene: TRBV4-2; CDR3 DNA: TGTGCCAGCAGCCAATACGGGGCGGGTGAGCAGTTCTTC; CDR3 protein: CASSQYGAGEQFF
D gene: TRBD1; clone size: .; J gene: TRBJ2-4; V gene: TRBV6-5; CDR3 DNA: TGTGCCAGCAGGCCACTTACAGGGGGGCGGAACATTCAGTACTTC; CDR3 protein: CASRPLTGGRNIQYF
D gene: TRBD2; clone size: .; J gene: TRBJ2-1; V gene: TRBV11-2; CDR3 DNA: TGTGCCAGCAGCTCACTTCTAGCGGGAGCCGAAGAAGAGCAGTTCTTC; CDR3 protein: CASSSLLAGAEEEQFF
D gene: .; clone size: .; J gene: TRBJ2-2; V gene: TRBV7-9; CDR3 DNA: TGTGCCAGCAGCTTACTCCGGGGCAGGGACTACACCGGGGAGCTGTTTTTT; CDR3 protein: CASSLLRGRDYTGELFF
D gene: .; clone size: .; J gene: TRBJ1-3; V gene: TRBV7-9; CDR3 DNA: TGTGCCAGCAGCCGGGGCTACGAATCTGGAAACACCATATATTTT; CDR3 protein: CASSRGYESGNTIYF
D gene: .; clone size: .; J gene: TRBJ2-7; V gene: TRBV27; CDR3 DNA: TGTGCCAGCAGTCTAACCTTTCAGGGTACCTACGAGCAGTACTTC; CDR3 protein: CASSLTFQGTYEQYF
D gene: .; clone size: .; J gene: TRBJ1-1; V gene: TRBV5-8; CDR3 DNA: TGTGCCAGCAGCTTGGAGGGGATCACTGAAGCTTTCTTT; CDR3 protein: CASSLEGITEAFF
D gene: .; clone size: .; J gene: TRBJ1-4; V gene: TRBV28; CDR3 DNA: TGTGCCAGCAGTCCGTCGGCGGCGGGAGCTAATGAAAAACTGTTTTTT; CDR3 protein: CASSPSAAGANEKLFF
D gene: .; clone size: .; J gene: TRBJ1-1; V gene: TRBV10-1; CDR3 DNA: TGCGCCAGCAGTGATAGGTGTCAGGGTGAAGCTTTCTTT; CDR3 protein: CASSDRCQGEAFF
D gene: .; clone size: .; J gene: TRBJ2-2; V gene: TRBV6-5; CDR3 DNA: TGTGCCAGCAGTTACGACAGTCCGAACACCGGGGAGCTGTTTTTT; CDR3 protein: CASSYDSPNTGELFF
D gene: .; clone size: once; J gene: TRBJ2-1; V gene: TRBV5-1; CDR3 DNA: TGCGCCAGCACCGGGACGGATGCCTACAATGAGCAGTTCTTC; CDR3 protein: CASTGTDAYNEQFF
D gene: TRBD1; clone size: .; J gene: TRBJ1-1; V gene: TRBV10-3; CDR3 DNA: TGTGCCATCAGTGAGTCGAGACAGGGAGGCACTGAAGCTTTCTTT; CDR3 protein: CAISESRQGGTEAFF
D gene: .; clone size: .; J gene: TRBJ2-5; V gene: TRBV4-2; CDR3 DNA: TGTGCCAGCAGCCAAGATGTGGGCGGGCAAGAGACCCAGTACTTC; CDR3 protein: CASSQDVGGQETQYF
D gene: TRBD1; clone size: .; J gene: TRBJ1-2; V gene: TRBV2; CDR3 DNA: TGTGCCAGCGACAGGGGGCTAGGTGGCTACACCTTC; CDR3 protein: CASDRGLGGYTF
D gene: .; clone size: few; J gene: TRBJ1-4; V gene: TRBV5-8; CDR3 DNA: TGTGCCAGCAGCTTCGCGGGGGTTACTTTATTCGGTGAAAAACTGTTTTTT; CDR3 protein: CASSFAGVTLFGEKLFF
D gene: .; clone size: .; J gene: TRBJ1-1; V gene: TRBV5-1; CDR3 DNA: TGCGCCAGCAGCTTGGGGGTCCGACGGACTGAAGCTTTCTTT; CDR3 protein: CASSLGVRRTEAFF
D gene: .; clone size: .; J gene: TRBJ2-7; V gene: TRBV19; CDR3 DNA: TGTGCCACTGCGCAGCTTCTGAGCCACGAGCAGTACTTC; CDR3 protein: CATAQLLSHEQYF
D gene: TRBD1; clone size: .; J gene: TRBJ1-2; V gene: TRBV27; CDR3 DNA: TGTGCCAGCAGTTTGGTCAGGGGGCATGGCTACACCTTC; CDR3 protein: CASSLVRGHGYTF
D gene: .; clone size: .; J gene: TRBJ1-3; V gene: TRBV7-2; CDR3 DNA: TGTGCCAGCAGCTATGACAGGAGAAACACCATATATTTT; CDR3 protein: CASSYDRRNTIYF
D gene: TRBD2; clone size: once; J gene: TRBJ2-3; V gene: TRBV19; CDR3 DNA: TGTGCCAGTAGTATTCGGGGGCTAGCGGGACCATATGATACGCAGTATTTT; CDR3 protein: CASSIRGLAGPYDTQYF